The 22 T cell receptor beta chains given below trace back to one sample, sequenced in a study of cytomegalovirus exposure and HLA in healthy donors. The PCR employed 60 Vbeta primers together with 13 Jbeta primers. Generated by immunoSEQ multiplex PCR, the TCRdb table keeps only in-frame clones and is missing some. The sample carries 150,000 to 200,000 clones, about four fifths recorded once. The sample taken for sequencing was PBMCs. All receptors derive from a male donor in good health and CMV-seropositive.

This chain uses TRBV28 with TRBJ2-3; no clear D. The CDR3 is made up of 14 amino acids. Per the germline V gene, CDR1 is MDHEN and CDR2 is SYDVKM. V shed 3 bases and J shed 2 bases, with 9 bases lying between them. The CDR3 loop reads CASSLGSHTDTQYF. As DNA, the CDR3 is TGTGCCAGCAGTTTGGGCTCTCACACAGATACGCAGTATTTT.

The chain is built from TRBV7-6 and TRBJ2-3; D call uncertain. Trimming stripped 0 bases from V and 1 base from J, with 5 bases between. The length of the CDR3 is 14 residues. The germline CDR1 and CDR2 sequences are SGHVS and FNYEAQ. CDR3 in amino acids: CASSLARGTDTQYF. The CDR3 DNA reads TGTGCCAGCAGCTTAGCGCGCGGCACAGATACGCAGTATTTT.

The chain combines TRBV19 with TRBJ1-2, with a weak D call TRBD1 (6 bases). This CDR3 region has 12 residues. V was shortened by 8 bases and J by 2 bases, with 9 bases between the two germline ends. Germline lookup yields CDR1 LNHDA and CDR2 SQIVND (reference sequence). The CDR3 spells CASVDRNYGYTF. CDR3 bases: TGTGCCAGTGTCGACAGGAACTATGGCTACACCTTC.

The J gene is TRBJ2-7, the V gene TRBV18; the D gene is possibly TRBD2 (6 bases). CDR1 and CDR2 (germline): KGHSH, LQKENI. CDR3 size: 15 residues. V lost 2 bases to trimming and J lost 1 base, with 12 bases between them. The CDR3 region is CASSPGVAVSYEQYF. In DNA, the CDR3 is TGTGCCAGCTCACCAGGAGTAGCGGTTTCCTACGAGCAGTACTTC.

The chain couples TRBV7-7 to TRBJ2-2; D is perhaps TRBD1 (6 bases). Trimming removed 5 bases at V and 2 bases at J, with 12 bases between. In germline, CDR1 is SSHAT, CDR2 FNYEAQ (reference sequence). The CDR3 runs to 15 residues. The CDR3 coding sequence is TGTGCCAGCAGCAAAACAGGGACCAACACCGGGGAGCTGTTTTTT. This codes for CASSKTGTNTGELFF.

This clone came up once. V is TRBV6-9 and J is TRBJ2-3; TRBD2 is a possible D gene (5 bases). Trimming took 4 bases from V and 2 from J, leaving 10 bases between them. Germline V gene lookup returns CDR1 MNHGY and CDR2 SVAAGI. This CDR3 comprises 14 residues. The CDR3 DNA sequence: TGTGCCAGCAGTTCCGAGGGTTCCACAGATACGCAGTATTTT. Translating it yields CASSSEGSTDTQYF.

A note on this clone: One junction end does not reproduce the germline sequence, and a read error may be involved. The chain links TRBV7-9 to TRBJ2-1; the match to TRBD2 covers 9 bases. From germline, CDR1 is SEHNR and CDR2 FQNEAQ (reference sequence). The CDR3 has 18 amino acids. The CDR3 reads CSSSRTEDSGSPNNEQFF. The DNA of the CDR3 is TGTTCCAGCAGCCGAACCGAGGATAGCGGGAGCCCTAACAATGAGCAGTTCTTC. Full variable domain (outside the CDR3, taken from reference TRBV7-9 and TRBJ2-1): DTGVSQNPRHKITKRGQNVTFRCDPISEHNRLYWYRQTLGQGPEFLTYFQNEAQLEKSRLLSDRFSAERPKGSFSTLEIQRTEQGDSAMYLCSSSRTEDSGSPNNEQFFGPGTRLTVL.

The rearrangement uses TRBV15 and TRBJ2-1; D gene uncertain. Trimming pared 8 bases from V and 0 bases from J, leaving 14 bases between. CDR3 length: 15 amino acids. The germline V gene encodes CDR1 LNHNV and CDR2 YYDKDF (reference sequence). The CDR3 region has the DNA TGTGCCACCTCTTCCAGCGATCCCTCCTACAATGAGCAGTTCTTC. It encodes CATSSSDPSYNEQFF.

V gene TRBV9 combines with J gene TRBJ1-1; TRBD1 is a possible D gene (6 bases). The ends were cut back, 3 bases at V and 8 bases at J, with 20 bases in the middle. There are 15 residues in the CDR3. CDR1 is SGDLS, CDR2 YYNGEE, per germline. The CDR3 region has the DNA TGTGCCAGCAGCGATCCCTTCGAGACAGGACTCGAAGCTTTCTTT. Amino acids: CASSDPFETGLEAFF.

The V gene is TRBV19, the J gene TRBJ2-2; 7 bases are shared with TRBD2. V lost 4 bases and J lost 0; bases outside the gene matches: 5. There are 16 residues in the CDR3. CDR1 and CDR2 from the germline V gene are LNHDA and SQIVND (reference sequence). The CDR3 loop is CASSRGGPANTGELFF. The CDR3 nucleotides are TGTGCCAGTAGTAGGGGGGGACCCGCGAACACCGGGGAGCTGTTTTTT. Using reference TRBV19 and TRBJ2-2 for the parts outside the CDR3, the full variable domain is DGGITQSPKYLFRKEGQNVTLSCEQNLNHDAMYWYRQDPGQGLRLIYYSQIVNDFQKGDIAEGYSVSREKKESFPLTVTSAQKNPTAFYLCASSRGGPANTGELFFGEGSRLTVL.

V and J are TRBV13 and TRBJ2-7; 8 nucleotides align to TRBD2. The CDR3 is made up of 19 amino acids. In germline, CDR1 is PRHDT, CDR2 FYEKMQ (reference sequence). J was trimmed by 4 bases and V by 0 bases; bases with no gene match: 17. CDR3 sequence (DNA): TGTGCCAGCAGCTTAGGTAGAGCCAAAAACCGGGGGGGCCCGTACGAGCAGTACTTC. Translation: CASSLGRAKNRGGPYEQYF.

This chain uses TRBV4-2 with TRBJ2-1, with a weak D call TRBD2 (5 bases). The CDR3 is 16 amino acids. Germline-derived CDR1 and CDR2 are LGHNA and YNFKEQ. The germline V and J ends were trimmed by 0 bases and 5 bases, with 14 bases remaining between them. Here the CDR3 reads CASSQDGGRPDNEQFF. CDR3 nucleotides: TGTGCCAGCAGCCAAGACGGAGGAAGGCCGGACAATGAGCAGTTCTTC.

The CDR3 loop reads CASSSTRLAGTWDTQYF. The CDR3 bases are TGTGCCAGCAGCTCCACTCGACTAGCGGGGACCTGGGATACGCAGTATTTT. This chain links TRBV7-2 with TRBJ2-3; 11 bases line up with TRBD2. Germline V lookup: CDR1 SGHTA, CDR2 FQGNSA. There are 17 residues in the CDR3. V lost 4 bases to trimming and J lost 6 bases; unmatched junction nucleotides: 12.

The rearrangement uses TRBV29-1 and TRBJ1-3; D is unclear. The V gene lost 4 bases and the J gene lost 4 bases, with 17 bases spanning the gap. The CDR3 consists of 15 residues. Germline loops: CDR1 SQVTM, CDR2 ANQGSEA. This CDR3 reads CSVVRGDVRGNTIYF. The CDR3 nucleotides are TGCAGCGTTGTTCGGGGAGACGTTCGGGGAAACACCATATATTTT. The full variable domain, with the rest looked up from reference TRBV29-1 and TRBJ1-3, is SAVISQKPSRDICQRGTSLTIQCQVDSQVTMMFWYRQQPGQSLTLIATANQGSEATYESGFVIDKFPISRPNLTFSTLTVSNMSPEDSSIYLCSVVRGDVRGNTIYFGEGSWLTVV.

DNA for the CDR3: TGTGCCAGCAGCGTTTGGGACAGCCTTCAGCCCCAGCATTTT. Residues: CASSVWDSLQPQHF. The chain combines TRBV9 with TRBJ1-5, with 7 bases aligning to TRBD1. Trimming at V came to 2 bases and at J to 6 bases, leaving 5 bases not matched to a gene. The CDR3 has 14 residues. Germline loops: CDR1 SGDLS, CDR2 YYNGEE.

The chain has TRBV15 and TRBJ2-1; maybe TRBD1 (7 bases). This CDR3 comprises 14 residues. Germline CDR1 and CDR2: LNHNV and YYDKDF (reference sequence). Trimming pared 3 bases from V and 15 bases from J, leaving 21 bases between. Here the CDR3 DNA reads TGTGCCACCAGCAGGGGCGGTTTGGAGGGGGCAGGGTTCTTC. Its translation is CATSRGGLEGAGFF.

This clone was seen a handful of times. Other DNA variants within this sample encode the same CDR3. This chain connects TRBV9 to TRBJ2-1; 9 bases agree with TRBD2. Trimming removed 0 bases from V and 2 bases from J; junction bases left unmatched: 0. Germline CDR1 SGDLS, CDR2 YYNGEE. This CDR3 spans 15 amino acids. The CDR3 DNA follows: TGTGCCAGCAGCGTAGCTAGCGGGGCCTACAATGAGCAGTTCTTC. It encodes CASSVASGAYNEQFF.

The chain recombines TRBV4-1 with TRBJ2-7; D is unresolved. The V gene's germline CDR1 is MGHRA and CDR2 YSYEKL. V lost 0 bases, J lost 2 bases, and 5 bases lay in between. The CDR3 runs 13 residues. Written as DNA, the CDR3 is TGCGCCAGCAGCCAAGATCAGACCTACGAGCAGTACTTC. Translation: CASSQDQTYEQYF.

The genes are TRBV29-1 and TRBJ2-5, with 8 bases lining up with TRBD2. This CDR3 spans 15 amino acids. V lost 4 bases to trimming and J lost 2 bases; unmatched junction nucleotides: 9. Germline V gene lookup returns CDR1 SQVTM and CDR2 ANQGSEA. The CDR3 bases are TGCAGCGTTGTCGGGGCGGGGGGACCTCAAGAGACCCAGTACTTC. It encodes CSVVGAGGPQETQYF.

Notes on this clone: One junction end does not reproduce the germline sequence, and a read error may be involved. DNA for the CDR3: TGTTCCAGCAGCTTTCCCGACAGGGGGCTAGATGGCTACACCTTC. Translating gives CSSSFPDRGLDGYTF. V is TRBV7-9 and J is TRBJ1-2, with 10 bases aligning to TRBD1. CDR3 size: 15 residues. CDR1 is SEHNR, CDR2 FQNEAQ, per germline (reference sequence).

The gene calls are TRBV2 and TRBJ1-1, with unresolved D. This CDR3 contains 14 residues. V was clipped by 5 bases and J by 4 bases, with 14 bases between them. CDR1 SNHLY and CDR2 FYNNEI come from the germline V gene. The CDR3 bases are TGTGCCAGCAGTAGGTCCTCAGGTTCCACTGAAGCTTTCTTT. Its protein is CASSRSSGSTEAFF.

This chain links TRBV7-3 with TRBJ1-1; TRBD1 matches 9 bases. This CDR3 is 15 amino acids long. Germline V gene lookup returns CDR1 SGHTA and CDR2 FQGTGA. V shed 0 bases and J 3 bases; nucleotides not matched to a gene: 2. This chain's CDR3 is CASSLTGQGYTEAFF. The CDR3 DNA follows: TGTGCCAGCAGCTTAACGGGACAGGGCTACACTGAAGCTTTCTTT.